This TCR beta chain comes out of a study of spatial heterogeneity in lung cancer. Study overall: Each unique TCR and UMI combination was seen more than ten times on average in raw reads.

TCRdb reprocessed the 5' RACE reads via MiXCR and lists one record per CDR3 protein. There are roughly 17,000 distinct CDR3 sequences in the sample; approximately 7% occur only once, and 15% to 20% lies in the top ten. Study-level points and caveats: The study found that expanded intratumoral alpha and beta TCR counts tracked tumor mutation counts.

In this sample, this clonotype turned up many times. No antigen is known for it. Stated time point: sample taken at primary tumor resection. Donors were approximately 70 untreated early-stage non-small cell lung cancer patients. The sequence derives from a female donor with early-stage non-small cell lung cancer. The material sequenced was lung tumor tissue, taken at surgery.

The CDR3 region is CASSPPGSTDTQYF. Written as DNA, the CDR3 is TGTGCCAGCTCACCACCAGGTAGCACAGATACGCAGTATTTT. J is TRBJ2-3 and V is TRBV18; the D is unclear. Deletions cut 0 bases from V and 0 bases from J, with 4 bases between. CDR3 size: 14 residues. In germline, CDR1 is KGHSH, CDR2 LQKENI.